The 27 T cell receptor beta chains below all came from one sample that was sequenced in a study of cytomegalovirus exposure and HLA in healthy donors. Produced via immunoSEQ multiplex PCR; TCRdb's table is partial and in-frame only. This sample has about 130,000 clones, with approximately 88% found just once. Sequencing input: PBMCs. The receptor set was obtained from a woman between 18 and 29 years old in good health and CMV-seronegative.

The rearrangement uses TRBV11-2 and TRBJ2-7; the D gene is possibly TRBD1 (6 bases). The CDR3 length is 15 residues. The V and J ends lost 1 base and 7 bases respectively, with 17 bases between them. From germline, CDR1 is SGHAT and CDR2 FQNNGV. The DNA for the CDR3 is TGTGCCAGCAGCTTAGCTGACAGGATTACGGGGGAGCAGTACTTC. Protein product: CASSLADRITGEQYF.

This chain connects TRBV12-5 to TRBJ2-7; TRBD1 matches at 10 bases. The CDR3 has 14 residues. The germline V gene encodes CDR1 LGHNT and CDR2 FRNRAP. With V trimmed by 1 base and J by 3 bases, 0 bases remained unmatched. As DNA, the CDR3 is TGTGCTAGTGGTTTGGGGACAGGGGGCTACGAGCAGTACTTC. This translates into CASGLGTGGYEQYF.

This chain joins TRBV4-2 and TRBJ2-1; D remains ambiguous. This CDR3 spans 11 amino acids. Trimming took off 1 base at V and 12 bases at J, with 7 bases between the two ends. CDR1 and CDR2 (germline): LGHNA, YNFKEQ. The CDR3 nucleotides read TGTGCCAGCAGCCAAGGAGAGAGGCAGTTCTTC. It encodes CASSQGERQFF.

This chain joins TRBV2 and TRBJ2-4, with no clear D. Trimming removed 5 bases from V and 9 bases from J, with 11 bases in between. CDR1 and CDR2 from the germline V gene are SNHLY and FYNNEI. There are 12 residues in the CDR3. CDR3 DNA sequence: TGTGCCAGCAGTTCTTTAACTCCCATTCAGTACTTC. Protein: CASSSLTPIQYF.

The sample holds a few counts of this clone. The gene calls are TRBV6-4 and TRBJ2-3, with 10 bases aligning to TRBD2. Losses at the gene ends were 3 bases for V and 3 bases for J; bases not matched to a gene: 0. Germline loops: CDR1 MRHNA, CDR2 SNTAGT. The CDR3 extends over 14 amino acids. CDR3 nucleotides: TGTGCCAGCAGTGAAGCGGGAGGGACAGATACGCAGTATTTT. Amino acids: CASSEAGGTDTQYF.

The chain links TRBV7-3 to TRBJ1-5; D possibly corresponds to TRBD1 (6 bases). Trimming removed 5 bases at V and 3 bases at J, with 14 bases between. This CDR3 is 15 amino acids long. The germline V gene has CDR1 SGHTA and CDR2 FQGTGA. The CDR3 coding sequence is TGTGCCAGCAGCAACAGGGACCCGAACAATCAGCCCCAGCATTTT. It codes for CASSNRDPNNQPQHF.

V usage is TRBV28 and J usage is TRBJ1-2; D is uncertain. Deletions cut 7 bases from V and 4 bases from J, with 13 bases between. Germline lookup yields CDR1 MDHEN and CDR2 SYDVKM. This CDR3 has 13 residues. The CDR3 loop is CASNPGGPYGYTF. For the CDR3, the DNA is TGTGCCAGCAACCCGGGAGGGCCCTATGGCTACACCTTC.

The chain is built from TRBV28 and TRBJ1-2; 10 positions agree with TRBD1. Germline CDR1 and CDR2: MDHEN and SYDVKM. J was trimmed by 0 bases and V by 4 bases; bases with no gene match: 14. The CDR3 extends over 19 amino acids. The CDR3 DNA is TGTGCCAGCAGTTCACCGGGACAGGGGACTCGTCGGTCTAACTATGGCTACACCTTC. Translation gives CASSSPGQGTRRSNYGYTF.

The chain combines TRBV29-1 with TRBJ1-1, with D possibly matching TRBD1 (5 bases). Germline V gives CDR1 SQVTM, CDR2 ANQGSEA. This CDR3 contains 14 residues. Trimming pared 0 bases from V and 7 bases from J, leaving 15 bases between. The CDR3 coding sequence is TGCAGCGTTGAAGATGGGGGGGATGGGATTGAAGCTTTCTTT. It encodes CSVEDGGDGIEAFF. Looking up the rest from reference TRBV29-1 and TRBJ1-1 gives the full variable domain: SAVISQKPSRDICQRGTSLTIQCQVDSQVTMMFWYRQQPGQSLTLIATANQGSEATYESGFVIDKFPISRPNLTFSTLTVSNMSPEDSSIYLCSVEDGGDGIEAFFGQGTRLTVV.

This chain joins TRBV5-1 and TRBJ2-5; 8 positions match TRBD2. The V segment lost 4 bases and the J segment 1 base; nucleotides outside the gene matches: 9. CDR1 and CDR2 from the germline V gene are SGHRS and YFSETQ. The CDR3 is made up of 16 amino acids. CDR3 in amino acids: CASSALFTSGQETQYF. DNA for the CDR3: TGCGCCAGCAGCGCCTTATTTACTAGCGGCCAAGAGACCCAGTACTTC.

The chain links TRBV5-1 to TRBJ2-3; 13 bases are shared with TRBD2. Germline V gene sequence: CDR1 SGHRS, CDR2 YFSETQ. The trim removed 3 bases at V and 4 bases at J, leaving 11 bases unmatched. There are 18 residues in the CDR3. The CDR3 DNA reads as TGCGCCAGCAGCTCAGGGACTAGCGGGACCGAGGGGCCAGATACGCAGTATTTT. Translation: CASSSGTSGTEGPDTQYF.

The chain recombines TRBV4-1 with TRBJ2-2, with D possibly TRBD2 on 6 matching bases. The CDR3 has 17 residues. CDR1 and CDR2 (germline): MGHRA, YSYEKL. Trimming removed 3 bases at V and 4 bases at J, with 18 bases between. The CDR3 protein is CASSHPAKGRFTGELFF. CDR3 DNA sequence: TGCGCCAGCAGCCACCCTGCTAAGGGGAGGTTCACCGGGGAGCTGTTTTTT.

The V call is TRBV19, the J call TRBJ2-3; the match to TRBD1 covers 7 bases. J gave up 3 bases and V 5 bases, and 5 bases lay outside the gene matches. CDR3 length: 14 residues. Germline loops: CDR1 LNHDA, CDR2 SQIVND (reference sequence). The CDR3 loop reads CASSPRQGTDTQYF. The CDR3 DNA sequence: TGTGCCAGTAGTCCTCGACAGGGTACAGATACGCAGTATTTT.

The chain uses TRBV5-5 and TRBJ2-2; 9 positions match TRBD2. Germline V lookup: CDR1 SGHKS, CDR2 YYEKEE (reference sequence). The CDR3 totals 16 residues. With 3 bases clipped from V and 6 bases from J, the junction kept 9 bases outside the gene matches. CDR3 amino acids: CASSWTMGLAAGELFF. In DNA, the CDR3 is TGTGCCAGCAGCTGGACGATGGGACTAGCTGCCGGGGAGCTGTTTTTT.

The chain links TRBV6-6 to TRBJ1-1; 7 bases map to TRBD1. Trimming removed 6 bases from V and 11 bases from J; junction bases left unmatched: 9. The length of the CDR3 is 12 residues. Germline CDR1 reads MNHNY; CDR2 reads SVGAGI (reference sequence). The CDR3 here is CASRPQGLRAFF. In nucleotides, the CDR3 is TGTGCCAGCAGACCACAGGGGCTTCGCGCTTTCTTT.

V is TRBV4-1 and J is TRBJ2-7; D is perhaps TRBD1 (6 bases). Germline V gene data show CDR1 as MGHRA and CDR2 as YSYEKL. The CDR3 sequence is 15 residues long. Between the trimmed V and J ends, which lost 4 bases and 2 bases, there was a span of 15 bases. This chain's CDR3 is CASSPTTGSPYEQYF. The CDR3 coding sequence is TGCGCCAGCAGCCCAACCACAGGGTCACCCTACGAGCAGTACTTC.

The V call is TRBV30, the J call TRBJ2-5, with TRBD2 matching 10 bases. The CDR3 contains 14 residues. V trimming: 5 bases; J trimming: 0 bases; junction bases outside the gene matches: 3. CDR1 GTSNPN and CDR2 SVGIG come from the germline V gene (reference sequence). The CDR3, as DNA: TGTGCCTGGGGAAGCGGGAGGGACCAAGAGACCCAGTACTTC. This sequence encodes CAWGSGRDQETQYF.

This clone was seen a handful of times. The gene calls are TRBV6-5 and TRBJ2-7; 9 bases are shared with TRBD2. CDR1 is MNHEY, CDR2 SVGAGI, per germline. Trimming removed 0 bases from V and 3 bases from J; junction bases left unmatched: 0. This CDR3 has 14 residues. CDR3 in DNA: TGTGCCAGCAGTTACTCTAGCGGGAGCTACGAGCAGTACTTC. This encodes CASSYSSGSYEQYF.

The J gene is TRBJ2-7, the V gene TRBV5-1, with 9 bases aligning to TRBD2. The CDR3 contains 16 residues. CDR1 and CDR2 (germline): SGHRS, YFSETQ. The ends lost 0 bases at V and 6 bases at J; junction bases unmatched: 10. The CDR3, as DNA: TGCGCCAGCAGCTTGGGGGCGGGAGGGAATCTTGGCGAGCAGTACTTC. This sequence encodes CASSLGAGGNLGEQYF.

The genes are TRBV29-1 and TRBJ2-7; D might be TRBD2 (5 bases). This CDR3 is 15 amino acids long. Germline V gene data show CDR1 as SQVTM and CDR2 as ANQGSEA. Trimming shortened V by 0 bases and J by 0 bases, and 12 bases separated the two germline ends. The CDR3 nucleotides read TGCAGCGTTGAAGAAGATAGCGTAAGCTCCTACGAGCAGTACTTC. Its protein is CSVEEDSVSSYEQYF.

The chain has TRBV7-9 and TRBJ2-7, with 13 nucleotides matching TRBD2. Germline CDR1 reads SEHNR; CDR2 reads FQNEAQ (reference sequence). V dropped 4 bases and J dropped 4; count of bases not matched to a gene: 7. This CDR3 spans 16 amino acids. CDR3 amino acids: CASSSPGTSGIYEQYF. Here the CDR3 DNA reads TGTGCCAGCAGCTCACCCGGGACTAGCGGGATATACGAGCAGTACTTC.

The table lists this clone with a count of one. The chain recombines TRBV5-1 with TRBJ1-1; TRBD1 agrees at 7 bases. The CDR3 totals 14 residues. V lost 2 bases and J lost 5; bases outside the gene matches: 6. Germline CDR1 is SGHRS and CDR2 is YFSETQ. For the CDR3, the DNA is TGCGCCAGCAGCTTTCAGGGGGTAGGGACTGAAGCTTTCTTT. Protein sequence: CASSFQGVGTEAFF. The full variable domain, completed using reference TRBV5-1 and TRBJ1-1, is KAGVTQTPRYLIKTRGQQVTLSCSPISGHRSVSWYQQTPGQGLQFLFEYFSETQRNKGNFPGRFSGRQFSNSRSEMNVSTLELGDSALYLCASSFQGVGTEAFFGQGTRLTVV.

The rearrangement links TRBV5-1 to TRBJ2-6; D remains ambiguous. Germline V lookup: CDR1 SGHRS, CDR2 YFSETQ. The CDR3 totals 16 residues. Trimming cost V 0 bases and J 0 bases, with 7 bases left between them. The DNA for the CDR3 is TGCGCCAGCAGCTTGGAACAGTTCTCTGGGGCCAACGTCCTGACTTTC. Translated, it gives CASSLEQFSGANVLTF.

The chain joins TRBV6-1 to TRBJ1-1; no clear D gene. Deletions cut 7 bases from V and 5 bases from J, with 17 bases between. The CDR3 sequence is 14 residues long. In germline, CDR1 is MNHNS, CDR2 SASEGT. CDR3 bases: TGTGCCAGCACTCTTTGGGGAGGGCGGACTGAAGCTTTCTTT. Encoded protein: CASTLWGGRTEAFF.

CDR3 in amino acids: CASSSGGPDTQYF. The CDR3 DNA reads TGTGCCAGCAGTTCAGGAGGCCCAGATACGCAGTATTTT. The chain has TRBV27 and TRBJ2-3, with TRBD2 as a possible D gene (5 bases). This CDR3 region has 13 residues. Per the germline V gene, CDR1 is MNHEY and CDR2 is SMNVEV (reference sequence). V was pared by 4 bases and J by 4 bases, with 9 bases between.

The chain recombines TRBV4-1 with TRBJ2-5; possibly TRBD2 for D (7 bases). Germline CDR1 MGHRA, CDR2 YSYEKL. The CDR3 is 14 amino acids. Trimming pared 1 base from V and 4 bases from J, leaving 10 bases between. Written as DNA, the CDR3 is TGCGCCAGCAGCCAAGGAGGGGGGGGAGAGACCCAGTACTTC. Its translation: CASSQGGGGETQYF.

This chain links TRBV21-1 with TRBJ2-2; TRBD1 reflects the table's D call only, with no check against the DNA. TRBV21-1 is an annotated pseudogene. The CDR3 has 16 amino acids. The CDR3 is CASSSNGQGVAGELFF. The CDR3 nucleotides read TGTGCCAGCAGCAGCAACGGACAGGGAGTTGCCGGGGAGCTGTTTTTT.